The clone carrying this T cell receptor (beta chain) has only a few counts. What it recognizes is unknown. Each CDR3 protein is one row after TCRdb ran MiXCR on the 5' RACE reads. The profile covers more than 350,000 distinct CDR3 sequences, with roughly 11% appearing a single time and roughly a sixth taken by the ten largest. V dropped 5 bases and J dropped 4; count of bases not matched to a gene: 7. The CDR3 runs 14 residues. CDR1 and CDR2 from the germline V gene are SGHTA and FQGNSA. The data were obtained in a study of T cells after yellow fever vaccination. Study in general: Fractions with few cells were prepared using SMART-Seq v4 Ultra Low Input.

The study's findings and limits: Only a small proportion of the clonotypes turned up in both the CD4 and the CD8 compartments, likely arising from convergent recombination.

The origin of this receptor is a man aged 18 to 29 who received the YFV17D yellow fever vaccine. The rearrangement links TRBV7-2 to TRBJ1-2; 7 nucleotides line up with TRBD1. The material was PBMCs, obtained on the day of the first yellow fever vaccination. The DNA of the CDR3 is TGTGCCAGCAGCCTCCCCACAGGGGTCTATGGCTACACCTTC. This translates into CASSLPTGVYGYTF.